This T cell receptor beta chain was sequenced in a study of response to subunit inactivated influenza vaccine (dated by TCRdb to about 2018). Looking at the study overall: Deep quantitative T cell receptor repertoire profiling was used in the study to track responses to a trivalent subunit inactivated influenza vaccine.

Broader findings and caveats from the paper: The authors proposed that each seasonal influenza vaccination may bring in only a limited number of new T cells.

Library method: RT-PCR. The data were produced on an Illumina HiSeq 2500. The raw public data were reprocessed by TCRdb itself: fastp quality trimming at Q25, MiXCR clonotype calling, in-frame beta chains only. Records with the same CDR3 protein are collapsed into one entry carrying the most frequent genes and DNA. The sample records some 600,000 distinct CDR3 sequences, about 14% of which are singletons. Around 7.6% of the sample comes from the top ten. V and J are truncated by 2 bases and 3 bases respectively, leaving an intervening sequence of 13 bases. Spanning cysteine to phenylalanine, the CDR3 consists of 14 amino acids. Left in the record is the CDR3 DNA by itself, 42 bases read in frame from the first base. The germline V gene encodes CDR1 SQVTM and CDR2 ANQGSEA. In this sample, this clonotype turned up a few times. No antigen is known for it. Base qualities are missing; no much larger clone stands one base away.

The clonotype was recovered from a man aged 45 to 65 who received an inactivated influenza vaccine. Donor details come from another sample of the same person, matched by shared clones. The sequence is built from TRBV29-1 and TRBJ1-1; 5 matching bases give a weak D call of TRBD1. This sample comprised PBMCs from blood, obtained 14 days before vaccination. The DNA is TGCAGCGTTGAAATGCGGGCAGGGTACACTGAAGCTTTCTTT. Translation gives CSVEMRAGYTEAFF.